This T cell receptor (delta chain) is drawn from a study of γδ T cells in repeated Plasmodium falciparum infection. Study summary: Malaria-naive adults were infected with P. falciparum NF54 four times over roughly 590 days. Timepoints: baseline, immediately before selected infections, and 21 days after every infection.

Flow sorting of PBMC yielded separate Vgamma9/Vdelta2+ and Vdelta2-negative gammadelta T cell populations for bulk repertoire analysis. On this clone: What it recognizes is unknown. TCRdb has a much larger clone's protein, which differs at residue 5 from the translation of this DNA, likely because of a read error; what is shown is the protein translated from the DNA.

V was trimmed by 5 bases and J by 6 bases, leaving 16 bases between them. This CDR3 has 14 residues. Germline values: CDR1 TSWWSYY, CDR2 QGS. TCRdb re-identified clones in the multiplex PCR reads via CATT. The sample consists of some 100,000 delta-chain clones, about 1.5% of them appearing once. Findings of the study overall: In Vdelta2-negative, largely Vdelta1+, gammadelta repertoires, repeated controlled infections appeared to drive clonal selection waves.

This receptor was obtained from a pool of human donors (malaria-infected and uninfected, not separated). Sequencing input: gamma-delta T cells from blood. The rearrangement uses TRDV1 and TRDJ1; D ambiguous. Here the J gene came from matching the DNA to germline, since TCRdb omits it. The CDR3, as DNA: TGTGCTCTTGGGTCTCTCCACGTTCGGTATAAACTCATCTTT. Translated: CALGSLHVRYKLIF.